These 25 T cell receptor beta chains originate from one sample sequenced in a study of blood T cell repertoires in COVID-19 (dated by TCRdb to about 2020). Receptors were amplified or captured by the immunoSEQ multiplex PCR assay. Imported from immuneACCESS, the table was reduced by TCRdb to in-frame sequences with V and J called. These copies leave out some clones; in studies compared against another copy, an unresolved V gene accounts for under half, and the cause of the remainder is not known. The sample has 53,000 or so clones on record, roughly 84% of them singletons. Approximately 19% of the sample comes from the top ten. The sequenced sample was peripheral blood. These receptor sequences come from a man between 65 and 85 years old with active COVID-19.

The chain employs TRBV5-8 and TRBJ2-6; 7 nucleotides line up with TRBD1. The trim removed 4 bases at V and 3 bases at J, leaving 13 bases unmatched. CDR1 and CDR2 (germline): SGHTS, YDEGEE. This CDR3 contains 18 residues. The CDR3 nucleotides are TGTGCCAGCAGCCCCACAATAAGACAGGGTTTTGGGGCCAACGTCCTGACTTTC. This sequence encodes CASSPTIRQGFGANVLTF.

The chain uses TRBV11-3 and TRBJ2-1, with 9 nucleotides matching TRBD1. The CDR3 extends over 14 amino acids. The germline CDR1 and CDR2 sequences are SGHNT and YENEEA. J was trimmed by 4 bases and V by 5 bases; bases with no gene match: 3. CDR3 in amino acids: CASSTGTGYNEQFF. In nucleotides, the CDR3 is TGTGCCAGCAGCACCGGGACAGGGTACAATGAGCAGTTCTTC.

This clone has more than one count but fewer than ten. The CDR3 protein is CASSILAGENEQYF. CDR3 sequence (DNA): TGCGCCAGCAGCATACTAGCGGGAGAGAACGAGCAGTACTTC. The chain carries TRBV5-1 and TRBJ2-7; 11 bases match TRBD2. This CDR3 comprises 14 residues. The V gene end was trimmed by 4 bases and the J gene end by 5 bases; junction bases not matched to a gene: 5. Germline V gene sequence: CDR1 SGHRS, CDR2 YFSETQ.

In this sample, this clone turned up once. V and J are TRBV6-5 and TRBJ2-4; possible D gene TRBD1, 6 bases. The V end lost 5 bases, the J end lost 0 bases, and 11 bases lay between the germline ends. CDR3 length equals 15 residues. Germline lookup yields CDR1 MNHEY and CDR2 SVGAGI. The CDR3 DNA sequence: TGTGCCAGCAGTACGGGACACCCAGCCAAAAACATTCAGTACTTC. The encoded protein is CASSTGHPAKNIQYF.

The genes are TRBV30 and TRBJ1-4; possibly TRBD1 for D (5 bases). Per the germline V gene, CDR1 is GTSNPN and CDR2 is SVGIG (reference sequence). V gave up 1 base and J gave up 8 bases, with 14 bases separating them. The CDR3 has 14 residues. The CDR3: CAWSGKTGNEKLFF. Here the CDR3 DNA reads TGTGCCTGGAGTGGTAAAACAGGAAACGAAAAACTGTTTTTT.

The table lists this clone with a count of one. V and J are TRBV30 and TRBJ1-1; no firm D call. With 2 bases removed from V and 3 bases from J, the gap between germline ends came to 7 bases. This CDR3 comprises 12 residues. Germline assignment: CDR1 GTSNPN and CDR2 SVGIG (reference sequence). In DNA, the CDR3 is TGTGCCTGGAGTTCTACGGACACTGAAGCTTTCTTT. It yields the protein CAWSSTDTEAFF.

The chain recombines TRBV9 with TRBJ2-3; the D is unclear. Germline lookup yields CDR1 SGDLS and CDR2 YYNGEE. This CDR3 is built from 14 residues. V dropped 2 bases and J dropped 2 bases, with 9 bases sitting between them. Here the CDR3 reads CASSVTVTTDTQYF. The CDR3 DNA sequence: TGTGCCAGCAGCGTGACTGTCACCACAGATACGCAGTATTTT.

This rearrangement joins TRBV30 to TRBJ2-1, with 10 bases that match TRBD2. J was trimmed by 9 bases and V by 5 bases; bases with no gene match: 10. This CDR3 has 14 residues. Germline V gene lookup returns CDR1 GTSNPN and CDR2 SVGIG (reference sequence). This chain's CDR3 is CAWAAGGLESEQFF. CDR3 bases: TGTGCCTGGGCAGCGGGAGGGCTGGAGAGTGAGCAGTTCTTC.

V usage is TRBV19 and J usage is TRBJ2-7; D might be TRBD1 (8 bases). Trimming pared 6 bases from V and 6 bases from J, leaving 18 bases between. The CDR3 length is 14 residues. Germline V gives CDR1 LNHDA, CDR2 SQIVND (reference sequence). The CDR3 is CASSVLDREGEQYF. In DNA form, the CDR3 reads TGTGCCAGTAGCGTGTTGGACAGGGAGGGCGAGCAGTACTTC. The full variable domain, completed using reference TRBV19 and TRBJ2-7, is DGGITQSPKYLFRKEGQNVTLSCEQNLNHDAMYWYRQDPGQGLRLIYYSQIVNDFQKGDIAEGYSVSREKKESFPLTVTSAQKNPTAFYLCASSVLDREGEQYFGPGTRLTVT.

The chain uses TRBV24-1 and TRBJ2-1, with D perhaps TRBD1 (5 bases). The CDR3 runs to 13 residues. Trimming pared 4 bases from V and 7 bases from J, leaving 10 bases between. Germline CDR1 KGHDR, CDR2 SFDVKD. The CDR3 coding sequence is TGTGCCACCAGTGACGGACACGCGAATGAGCAGTTCTTC. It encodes CATSDGHANEQFF.

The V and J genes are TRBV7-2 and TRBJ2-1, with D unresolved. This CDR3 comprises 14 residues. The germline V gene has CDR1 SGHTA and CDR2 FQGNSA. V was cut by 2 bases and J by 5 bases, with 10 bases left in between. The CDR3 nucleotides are TGTGCCAGCAGCTTAATGAACAGTAACAATGAGCAGTTCTTC. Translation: CASSLMNSNNEQFF.

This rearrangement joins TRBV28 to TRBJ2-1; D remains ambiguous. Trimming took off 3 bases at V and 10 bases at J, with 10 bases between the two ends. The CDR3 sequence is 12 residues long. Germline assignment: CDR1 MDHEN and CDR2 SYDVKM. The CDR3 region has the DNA TGTGCCAGCAGTTTCGTAAGGAGAGAGCAGTTCTTC. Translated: CASSFVRREQFF.

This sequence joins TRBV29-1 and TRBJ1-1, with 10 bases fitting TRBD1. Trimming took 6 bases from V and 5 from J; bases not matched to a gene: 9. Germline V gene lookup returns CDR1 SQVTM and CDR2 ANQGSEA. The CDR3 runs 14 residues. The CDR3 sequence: CSVQLTGGETEAFF. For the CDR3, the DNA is TGCAGCGTCCAACTGACAGGGGGCGAAACTGAAGCTTTCTTT.

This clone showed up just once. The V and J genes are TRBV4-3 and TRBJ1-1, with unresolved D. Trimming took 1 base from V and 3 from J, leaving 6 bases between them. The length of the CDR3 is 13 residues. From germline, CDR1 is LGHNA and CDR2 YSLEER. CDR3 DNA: TGCGCCAGCAGCCAAGGGCGGTACACTGAAGCTTTCTTT. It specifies CASSQGRYTEAFF.

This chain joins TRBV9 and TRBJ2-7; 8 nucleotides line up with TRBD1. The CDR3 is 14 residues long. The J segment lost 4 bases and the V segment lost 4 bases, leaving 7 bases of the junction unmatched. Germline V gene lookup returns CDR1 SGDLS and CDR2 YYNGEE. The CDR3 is CASSPTGETYEQYF. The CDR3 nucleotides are TGTGCCAGCAGCCCGACAGGGGAGACGTACGAGCAGTACTTC. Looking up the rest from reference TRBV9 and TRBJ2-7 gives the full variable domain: DSGVTQTPKHLITATGQRVTLRCSPRSGDLSVYWYQQSLDQGLQFLIQYYNGEERAKGNILERFSAQQFPDLHSELNLSSLELGDSALYFCASSPTGETYEQYFGPGTRLTVT.

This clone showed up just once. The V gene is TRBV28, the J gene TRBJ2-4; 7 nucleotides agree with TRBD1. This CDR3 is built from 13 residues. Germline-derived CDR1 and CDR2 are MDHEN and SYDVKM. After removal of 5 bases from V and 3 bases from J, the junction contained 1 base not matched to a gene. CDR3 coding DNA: TGTGCCAGCAGTGGGGACAGCAAAAACATTCAGTACTTC. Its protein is CASSGDSKNIQYF.

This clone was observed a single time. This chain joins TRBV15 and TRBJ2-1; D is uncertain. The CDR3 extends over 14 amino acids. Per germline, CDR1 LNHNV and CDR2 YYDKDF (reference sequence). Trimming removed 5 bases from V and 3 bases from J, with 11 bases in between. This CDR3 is CATSGVADYNEQFF. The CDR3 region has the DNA TGTGCCACCAGCGGTGTGGCGGACTACAATGAGCAGTTCTTC.

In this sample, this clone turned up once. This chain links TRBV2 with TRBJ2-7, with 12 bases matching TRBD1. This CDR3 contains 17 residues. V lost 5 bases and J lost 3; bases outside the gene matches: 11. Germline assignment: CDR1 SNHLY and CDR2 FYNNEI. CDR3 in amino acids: CASSPGTGGQGNYEQYF. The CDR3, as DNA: TGTGCCAGCAGTCCCGGGACAGGGGGCCAAGGAAACTACGAGCAGTACTTC.

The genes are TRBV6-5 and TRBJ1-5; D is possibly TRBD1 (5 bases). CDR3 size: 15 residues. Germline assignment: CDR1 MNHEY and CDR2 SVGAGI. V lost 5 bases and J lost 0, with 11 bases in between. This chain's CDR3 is CASSRTSLSNQPQHF. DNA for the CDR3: TGTGCCAGCAGTAGGACAAGCCTTAGCAATCAGCCCCAGCATTTT.

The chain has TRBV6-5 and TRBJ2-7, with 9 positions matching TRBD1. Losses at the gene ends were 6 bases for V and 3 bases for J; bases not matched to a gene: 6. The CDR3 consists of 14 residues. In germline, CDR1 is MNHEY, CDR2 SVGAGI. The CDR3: CASRKTGGGYEQYF. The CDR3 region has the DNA TGTGCCAGCAGAAAGACAGGGGGTGGCTACGAGCAGTACTTC.

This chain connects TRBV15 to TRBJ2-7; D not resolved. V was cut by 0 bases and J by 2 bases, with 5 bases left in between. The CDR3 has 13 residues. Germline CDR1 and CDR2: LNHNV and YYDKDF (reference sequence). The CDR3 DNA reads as TGTGCCACCAGCAGAGACGCAGCCTACGAGCAGTACTTC. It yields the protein CATSRDAAYEQYF.

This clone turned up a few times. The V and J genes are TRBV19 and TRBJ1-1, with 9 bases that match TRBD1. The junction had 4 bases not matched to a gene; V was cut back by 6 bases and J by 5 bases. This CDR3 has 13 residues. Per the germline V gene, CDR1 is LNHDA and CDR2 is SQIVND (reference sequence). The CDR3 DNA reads TGTGCCAGTAGCTGGACAGGGGTTACTGAAGCTTTCTTT. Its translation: CASSWTGVTEAFF.

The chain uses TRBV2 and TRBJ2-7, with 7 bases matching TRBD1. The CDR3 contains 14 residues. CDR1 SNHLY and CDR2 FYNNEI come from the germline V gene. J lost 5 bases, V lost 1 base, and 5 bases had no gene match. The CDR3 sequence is CASSEGQGHNEQYF. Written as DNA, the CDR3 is TGTGCCAGCAGTGAAGGACAGGGTCACAACGAGCAGTACTTC.

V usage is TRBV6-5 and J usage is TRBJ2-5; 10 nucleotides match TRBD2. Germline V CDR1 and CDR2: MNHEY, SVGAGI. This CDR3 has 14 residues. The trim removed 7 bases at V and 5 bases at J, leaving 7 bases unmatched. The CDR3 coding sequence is TGTGCCAGCACCCCAAGACTAGCGGGTGAGACCCAGTACTTC. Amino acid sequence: CASTPRLAGETQYF.

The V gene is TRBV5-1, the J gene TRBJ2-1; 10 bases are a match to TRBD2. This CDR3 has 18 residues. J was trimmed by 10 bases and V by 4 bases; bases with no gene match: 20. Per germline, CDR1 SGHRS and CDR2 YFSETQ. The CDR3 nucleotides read TGCGCCAGCAGCCCGGGCGATGCGGGAAGCGGGAGGGCCAGAGAGCAGTTCTTC. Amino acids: CASSPGDAGSGRAREQFF.